The next 27 T cell receptor beta chains were all read from a single sample in a study of shared clonotypes between healthy human individuals. The data were produced by immunoSEQ multiplex PCR, yet TCRdb's version contains in-frame clones alone and is incomplete. The profile shows about 1 million clones, about 80% of them singletons. The sequenced material came from memory CD4+ T cells sorted from blood. Regarding subset: CD45RA-negative fraction. The origin of the receptors is a man aged 18 to 30 in good health.

The chain employs TRBV13 and TRBJ2-1, with TRBD2 as a possible D gene (6 bases). Germline CDR1 reads PRHDT; CDR2 reads FYEKMQ (reference sequence). V lost 4 bases, J lost 8 bases, and 24 bases lay in between. The length of the CDR3 is 17 residues. The CDR3 DNA reads TGTGCCAGCAGCTCCCCCGGGGCGGGCCCCCGGAGGGATGAGCAGTTCTTC. This codes for CASSSPGAGPRRDEQFF.

The chain uses TRBV4-3 and TRBJ2-2; no definite D call. This CDR3 has 14 residues. CDR1 is LGHNA and CDR2 is YSLEER in the germline V gene. Between the trimmed V and J ends, which lost 4 bases and 4 bases, there was a span of 10 bases. CDR3 nucleotides: TGCGCCAGCAGCCGATTACAGTTCACCGGGGAGCTGTTTTTT. Amino acids: CASSRLQFTGELFF.

V usage is TRBV6-6 and J usage is TRBJ1-2; D is unresolved. Trimming shortened V by 2 bases and J by 4 bases, and 14 bases separated the two germline ends. Germline CDR1 reads MNHNY; CDR2 reads SVGAGI (reference sequence). The CDR3 has 15 residues. For the CDR3, the DNA is TGTGCCAGCAGTTACCGCCAGGAAGCACTCTATGGCTACACCTTC. Its protein product is CASSYRQEALYGYTF.

The chain couples TRBV5-1 to TRBJ2-5, with D perhaps being TRBD1 or TRBD2 (5 bases each). Per germline, CDR1 SGHRS and CDR2 YFSETQ. The CDR3 covers 15 residues. The V and J ends lost 0 bases and 4 bases respectively, with 13 bases between them. In DNA, the CDR3 is TGCGCCAGCAGCTTGGCCTCATCAGGGACAGAGACCCAGTACTTC. This encodes CASSLASSGTETQYF.

The chain has TRBV19 and TRBJ2-7; 8 bases line up with TRBD1. V was pared by 6 bases and J by 3 bases, with 4 bases of the junction left unmatched. This CDR3 is built from 13 residues. Germline-derived CDR1 and CDR2 are LNHDA and SQIVND (reference sequence). CDR3 DNA: TGTGCCAGTAGCGGACAGGGCGGCTACGAGCAGTACTTC. Translating gives CASSGQGGYEQYF.

Regarding this clone: Other nucleotide sequences from this sample produce the same CDR3. V gene TRBV5-1 combines with J gene TRBJ2-2; TRBD1 agrees at 7 bases. V lost 3 bases and J lost 5; bases outside the gene matches: 1. The length of the CDR3 is 13 residues. Germline V lookup: CDR1 SGHRS, CDR2 YFSETQ. CDR3 in DNA: TGCGCCAGCAGCTCACAGGGGACCGGGGAGCTGTTTTTT. Residues: CASSSQGTGELFF.

This clone showed up just a few times. Other DNA sequences from this sample encode an identical CDR3 as well. V and J are TRBV5-1 and TRBJ1-5, with D uncertain. The V end lost 4 bases, the J end lost 0 bases, and 8 bases lay between the germline ends. CDR3 length: 14 amino acids. Germline CDR1 is SGHRS and CDR2 is YFSETQ. The CDR3 loop is CASSPDNSNQPQHF. The CDR3 bases are TGCGCCAGCAGCCCAGACAATAGCAATCAGCCCCAGCATTTT.

CDR3 in DNA: TGCGCCAGCAGTTCCCTAGCGGCGATACAAGAGACCCAGTACTTC. This translates into CASSSLAAIQETQYF. The chain couples TRBV5-1 to TRBJ2-5; 7 positions agree with TRBD2. The CDR3 is 15 residues long. Per the germline V gene, CDR1 is SGHRS and CDR2 is YFSETQ. The J segment lost 2 bases and the V segment lost 5 bases, leaving 9 bases of the junction unmatched.

This clone has a count of ten or more. J is TRBJ1-2 and V is TRBV14; D is uncertain. CDR1 and CDR2 from the germline V gene are SGHDN and FVKESK. CDR3 size: 15 residues. Trimming left V 0 bases short and J 6 bases short, with 14 bases between. The CDR3 sequence: CASSQDSAARDGYTF. CDR3 in DNA: TGTGCCAGCAGCCAAGATAGCGCGGCCCGGGATGGCTACACCTTC.

This rearrangement joins TRBV9 to TRBJ1-6; unclear D gene. This CDR3 spans 15 amino acids. V lost 0 bases and J 10 bases, leaving 14 bases between the germline ends. Per germline, CDR1 SGDLS and CDR2 YYNGEE. The CDR3 reads CASSVGGDIGSPLHF. DNA for the CDR3: TGTGCCAGCAGCGTAGGTGGGGATATCGGGTCACCCCTCCACTTT. Complete variable domain (other parts from reference TRBV9 and TRBJ1-6): DSGVTQTPKHLITATGQRVTLRCSPRSGDLSVYWYQQSLDQGLQFLIQYYNGEERAKGNILERFSAQQFPDLHSELNLSSLELGDSALYFCASSVGGDIGSPLHFGNGTRLTVT.

CDR3 amino acids: CASSGGGTDTQYF. The CDR3 DNA reads as TGTGCCAGCAGCGGGGGGGGCACAGATACGCAGTATTTT. The chain combines TRBV11-3 with TRBJ2-3; 7 positions agree with TRBD2. Germline V gene lookup returns CDR1 SGHNT and CDR2 YENEEA. The CDR3 totals 13 residues. V trimming: 5 bases; J trimming: 1 base; junction bases outside the gene matches: 0.

To note about this clone: The same CDR3 is also encoded by other DNA sequences in this sample. The chain is built from TRBV7-2 and TRBJ1-2, with D unclear. Germline V lookup: CDR1 SGHTA, CDR2 FQGNSA. V lost 1 base and J lost 5, with 5 bases in between. CDR3 size: 12 residues. This CDR3 reads CASSLGGYGYTF. The CDR3 DNA sequence: TGTGCCAGCAGCTTAGGTGGATATGGCTACACCTTC.

V is TRBV15 and J is TRBJ2-4; unclear D gene. Germline CDR1 and CDR2: LNHNV and YYDKDF (reference sequence). The CDR3 runs 15 residues. V lost 4 bases and J lost 0, with 10 bases in between. The CDR3 sequence: CATSKEFIAKNIQYF. In DNA form, the CDR3 reads TGTGCCACCAGCAAAGAGTTTATAGCCAAAAACATTCAGTACTTC. The full variable domain, its missing parts supplied by reference TRBV15 and TRBJ2-4, is DAMVIQNPRYQVTQFGKPVTLSCSQTLNHNVMYWYQQKSSQAPKLLFHYYDKDFNNEADTPDNFQSRRPNTSFCFLDIRSPGLGDTAMYLCATSKEFIAKNIQYFGAGTRLSVL.

This clone has at least ten counts. The chain carries TRBV30 and TRBJ2-7, with 10 bases identical to TRBD2. The germline CDR1 and CDR2 sequences are GTSNPN and SVGIG (reference sequence). V was clipped by 2 bases and J by 2 bases; unmatched bases: 12. There are 17 residues in the CDR3. The CDR3, as DNA: TGTGCCTGGAGTCAGAGGACATCCGGACTAGCGGCCTACGAGCAGTACTTC. This codes for CAWSQRTSGLAAYEQYF.

This clone was found a few times. The same CDR3 can be traced to other DNA sequences in this sample. The rearrangement uses TRBV6-1 and TRBJ2-7, with TRBD1 identical over 12 bases. The CDR3 totals 15 residues. Trimming removed 2 bases from V and 7 bases from J; junction bases left unmatched: 6. The germline CDR1 and CDR2 sequences are MNHNS and SASEGT. The CDR3 spells CASSERGQGAGEQYF. DNA of the CDR3: TGTGCCAGCAGTGAAAGGGGACAGGGGGCGGGGGAGCAGTACTTC.

CDR3 sequence: CASSLAVGASTDTQYF. The CDR3 DNA reads as TGCGCCAGCAGCTTGGCCGTGGGGGCGTCGACAGATACGCAGTATTTT. V and J are TRBV5-1 and TRBJ2-3; tentatively, D is TRBD1 (6 bases). CDR1 and CDR2 from the germline V gene are SGHRS and YFSETQ. The V gene lost 0 bases and the J gene lost 3 bases, with 14 bases spanning the gap. This CDR3 has 16 residues. The whole variable domain, remainder taken from reference TRBV5-1 and TRBJ2-3, is KAGVTQTPRYLIKTRGQQVTLSCSPISGHRSVSWYQQTPGQGLQFLFEYFSETQRNKGNFPGRFSGRQFSNSRSEMNVSTLELGDSALYLCASSLAVGASTDTQYFGPGTRLTVL.

The V gene is TRBV6-6, the J gene TRBJ2-3; D gene uncertain. The V gene's germline CDR1 is MNHNY and CDR2 SVGAGI (reference sequence). Between the trimmed V and J ends, which lost 4 bases and 3 bases, there was a span of 8 bases. The CDR3 is made up of 13 amino acids. The CDR3 nucleotides read TGTGCCAGCAGTTCCCAGCAAACAGATACGCAGTATTTT. As protein: CASSSQQTDTQYF.

The V gene is TRBV27, the J gene TRBJ2-7; D may match TRBD1 or TRBD2 (5 bases each). V was shortened by 2 bases and J by 2 bases, with 13 bases between the two germline ends. CDR1 is MNHEY, CDR2 SMNVEV, per germline (reference sequence). The length of the CDR3 is 15 residues. The CDR3, as DNA: TGTGCCAGCAGTTTAAAGTGGGACGGACCCTACGAGCAGTACTTC. Encoded protein: CASSLKWDGPYEQYF.

This sequence joins TRBV25-1 and TRBJ1-6; D is undetermined. CDR1 and CDR2 (germline): MGHDK, SYGVNS. The CDR3 is 14 residues long. Between the trimmed V and J ends, which lost 0 bases and 7 bases, there was a span of 7 bases. The CDR3, as DNA: TGTGCCAGCAGTGAATATCTACTCAATTCACCCCTCCACTTT. It is translated as CASSEYLLNSPLHF.

The chain couples TRBV5-5 to TRBJ2-7; TRBD1 might be the D (6 bases). This CDR3 has 17 residues. CDR1 is SGHKS and CDR2 is YYEKEE in the germline V gene (reference sequence). V gave up 4 bases and J gave up 0 bases, with 20 bases separating them. CDR3: CASSRTVSTYPSYEQYF. The CDR3 nucleotides are TGTGCCAGCAGCCGGACAGTTTCAACGTACCCCTCCTACGAGCAGTACTTC.

The chain recombines TRBV4-1 with TRBJ2-7; D is unresolved. V gave up 1 base and J gave up 1 base, with 8 bases separating them. CDR1 and CDR2 from the germline V gene are MGHRA and YSYEKL. The CDR3 totals 14 residues. The CDR3 is CASSQVTGSYEQYF. CDR3 nucleotides: TGCGCCAGCAGCCAAGTTACCGGGTCCTACGAGCAGTACTTC.

V gene TRBV21-1 combines with J gene TRBJ1-1. TRBV21-1 is deemed a pseudogene. The CDR3 runs 14 residues. This CDR3 is CASSDRVLNTEAFF. The CDR3 DNA reads TGTGCCAGCAGCGACCGGGTCCTGAACACTGAAGCTTTCTTT.

This clone was counted once. The rearrangement links TRBV30 to TRBJ2-7; 11 bases are a match to TRBD2. Trimming removed 0 bases from V and 6 bases from J; junction bases left unmatched: 4. CDR3 size: 14 residues. From germline, CDR1 is GTSNPN and CDR2 SVGIG (reference sequence). The CDR3 sequence is CAWSVAGTSGEQYF. CDR3 DNA sequence: TGTGCCTGGAGTGTAGCGGGGACTAGCGGCGAGCAGTACTTC.

The rearrangement links TRBV29-1 to TRBJ1-2, with D possibly TRBD1 on 6 matching bases. The germline V gene has CDR1 SQVTM and CDR2 ANQGSEA. Trimming removed 4 bases at V and 3 bases at J, with 9 bases between. The CDR3 totals 12 residues. The CDR3 loop is CSVGQGYYGYTF. CDR3 nucleotide sequence: TGCAGCGTTGGCCAGGGGTACTATGGCTACACCTTC.

The chain uses TRBV5-6 and TRBJ2-3, with D perhaps assigned TRBD1 or TRBD2 (6 bases each). The V gene lost 5 bases and the J gene lost 2 bases, with 18 bases spanning the gap. Germline lookup yields CDR1 SGHDT and CDR2 YYEEEE. This CDR3 is 16 amino acids long. The CDR3 protein is CASSPERGAPTDTQYF. CDR3 nucleotide sequence: TGTGCCAGCAGTCCGGAAAGGGGGGCCCCCACAGATACGCAGTATTTT.

This clone was recorded once. The chain uses TRBV5-4 and TRBJ2-1, with 8 bases matching TRBD1. V trimming: 3 bases; J trimming: 8 bases; junction bases outside the gene matches: 7. Germline loops: CDR1 SGHNT, CDR2 YYREEE (reference sequence). The CDR3 runs to 14 residues. In DNA, the CDR3 is TGTGCCAGCAGCTCCAATCAACAGGGGGATGAGCAGTTCTTC. Encoded protein: CASSSNQQGDEQFF.

The rearrangement joins TRBV5-1 to TRBJ2-4; a weak D match, TRBD2 (6 bases). Germline CDR1 SGHRS, CDR2 YFSETQ. V dropped 4 bases and J dropped 15 bases, with 20 bases sitting between them. The CDR3 consists of 13 residues. DNA of the CDR3: TGCGCCAGCAGCCCGGAGGGGCTAGGTGCAGGGTACTTC. It codes for CASSPEGLGAGYF.